The clone carrying this T cell receptor beta chain appeared a few times. Time point of the sample: sample taken at primary tumor resection. 55 to 80 TRACERx patients with early, untreated non-small cell lung cancer donated samples. Material for sequencing was whole RNA from tumor, nontumor lung or frozen PBMC, left unsorted. The sample belongs to a study of spatial heterogeneity in lung cancer. Every TCR cDNA molecule carried a tag that served as a unique molecular identifier. TCRdb reanalysed the 5' RACE reads using MiXCR and keeps one entry per CDR3 protein. Here the sample spans some 38,000 distinct CDR3 sequences, roughly 7.4% being singletons. This CDR3 comprises 15 residues. Trimming cost V 2 bases and J 1 base, with 11 bases left between them.

The origin of this receptor is a male donor with early-stage non-small cell lung cancer. V is TRBV12-3 or TRBV12-4 and J is TRBJ1-2, with D possibly matching TRBD1 (6 bases). The starting material was PBMCs, obtained at surgery. CDR3 nucleotides: TGTGCCAGCAGTTTAAGGGGGAGGGGTAACTATGGCTACACCTTC. This translates into CASSLRGRGNYGYTF.